What follows are 19 T cell receptor beta chains derived from one specimen sequenced in a study of T cells after yellow fever vaccination. TCRdb recomputed calls from the 5' RACE reads with MiXCR, one row per CDR3 protein. The sample includes 200,000 to 250,000 distinct CDR3 sequences, 2.5% to 3.5% of them seen just once. The sample in question was CD4+ T cells sorted from PBMCs, obtained 10 days after the yellow fever booster vaccination. These receptors were collected from a man aged 18 to 29 who received the YFV17D yellow fever vaccine.

This clonotype was seen at least ten times. The V and J genes are TRBV6-6 and TRBJ1-2; unclear D gene. This CDR3 comprises 16 residues. CDR1 and CDR2 (germline): MNHNY, SVGAGI (reference sequence). V lost 6 bases and J 4 bases, leaving 21 bases between the germline ends. CDR3 sequence: CASRGPSASLLYGYTF. The DNA of the CDR3 is TGTGCCAGCAGGGGCCCTTCCGCTAGCTTGCTCTATGGCTACACCTTC.

This clonotype was counted a few times. The chain recombines TRBV18 with TRBJ1-2, with TRBD1 as a possible D gene (6 bases). This CDR3 contains 19 residues. CDR1 is KGHSH, CDR2 LQKENI, per germline. Trimming took off 2 bases at V and 2 bases at J, with 24 bases between the two ends. CDR3 region: CASSPAFGGGGSSNYGYTF. The CDR3 DNA reads as TGTGCCAGCTCACCAGCGTTTGGCGGAGGGGGGAGCTCGAACTATGGCTACACCTTC.

This clonotype was observed many times. The chain links TRBV6-5 to TRBJ2-1; 8 bases align to TRBD1. Unmatched junction bases numbered 17, after V lost 6 bases and J lost 7 bases. Germline assignment: CDR1 MNHEY and CDR2 SVGAGI. The CDR3 runs to 17 residues. CDR3 sequence: CASSPWWTGTGINEQFF. The CDR3 DNA sequence: TGTGCCAGCAGCCCGTGGTGGACCGGGACAGGAATAAATGAGCAGTTCTTC.

The V gene is TRBV12-3 or TRBV12-4, the J gene TRBJ1-1; no firm D call. This CDR3 is built from 14 residues. Trimming left V 4 bases short and J 3 bases short, with 12 bases between. The CDR3 coding sequence is TGTGCCAGCAGTTCTTGGTTTAAGGACACTGAAGCTTTCTTT. This encodes CASSSWFKDTEAFF.

This clonotype turned up a few times. The chain links TRBV12-3 or TRBV12-4 to TRBJ2-3; D call uncertain. There are 13 residues in the CDR3. V gave up 8 bases and J gave up 2 bases, with 11 bases separating them. The CDR3 sequence is CASFTTDTDTQYF. The CDR3 DNA sequence: TGTGCCAGCTTTACTACCGACACAGATACGCAGTATTTT.

The genes are TRBV24-1 and TRBJ2-2; D assignment may be TRBD1 or TRBD2 (7 bases each). The CDR3 contains 16 residues. Trimming shortened V by 7 bases and J by 0 bases, and 14 bases separated the two germline ends. From germline, CDR1 is KGHDR and CDR2 SFDVKD. The CDR3 sequence is CATSRGGTTNTGELFF. Here the CDR3 DNA reads TGTGCCACCAGCAGGGGGGGGACAACGAACACCGGGGAGCTGTTTTTT.

This rearrangement joins TRBV7-2 to TRBJ2-3; 8 bases map to TRBD2. J was trimmed by 2 bases and V by 5 bases; bases with no gene match: 3. From germline, CDR1 is SGHTA and CDR2 FQGNSA. The length of the CDR3 is 14 residues. For the CDR3, the DNA is TGTGCCAGCAGCCCGACTAGCGCCACAGATACGCAGTATTTT. Its protein product is CASSPTSATDTQYF.

In its sample, this clonotype was seen a few times. This chain joins TRBV19 and TRBJ2-3, with unresolved D. Trimming removed 0 bases at V and 4 bases at J, with 14 bases between. Germline V gene lookup returns CDR1 LNHDA and CDR2 SQIVND (reference sequence). This CDR3 contains 16 residues. The CDR3 bases are TGTGCCAGTAGTATAGACCTTGGAAAGTGGGCAGATACGCAGTATTTT. Translating it yields CASSIDLGKWADTQYF.

This clonotype was observed many times. The chain carries TRBV7-2 and TRBJ1-1, with D perhaps TRBD1 (6 bases). The CDR3 is 16 amino acids. The germline V gene encodes CDR1 SGHTA and CDR2 FQGNSA. The V end was cut by 1 base, the J end by 5 bases, with 17 bases between. This chain's CDR3 is CASSLVWGASGTEAFF. In DNA, the CDR3 is TGTGCCAGCAGCTTAGTTTGGGGGGCGAGTGGTACTGAAGCTTTCTTT.

This clonotype showed up many times. The chain couples TRBV6-1 to TRBJ2-7; maybe TRBD2 (6 bases). This CDR3 has 14 residues. The germline V gene encodes CDR1 MNHNS and CDR2 SASEGT. Deletions cut 6 bases from V and 0 bases from J, with 12 bases between. The CDR3 DNA sequence: TGTGCCAGCAGAAGGGACTTTGACTCCTACGAGCAGTACTTC. Amino acid sequence: CASRRDFDSYEQYF.

CDR3 DNA sequence: TGTGCCAGCAGCTTCCGGACTCGGCAAGAGACCCAGTACTTC. This translates into CASSFRTRQETQYF. The chain couples TRBV5-4 to TRBJ2-5, with D possibly being TRBD2 (5 bases). The length of the CDR3 is 14 residues. Germline V gives CDR1 SGHNT, CDR2 YYREEE (reference sequence). Trimming left V 2 bases short and J 2 bases short, with 10 bases between.

This clonotype was recorded many times. The V and J genes are TRBV5-1 and TRBJ2-3; the D gene is possibly TRBD2 (6 bases). V lost 5 bases and J lost 2, with 12 bases in between. Germline-derived CDR1 and CDR2 are SGHRS and YFSETQ. The CDR3 is 14 residues long. The CDR3 region is CASREEGSTDTQYF. CDR3 in DNA: TGCGCCAGCAGAGAGGAGGGATCCACAGATACGCAGTATTTT.

This clonotype came up a few times. The CDR3 DNA reads as TGTGCCAGCAGCCTCCCCGCCACGGGTACCACAGATACGCAGTATTTT. It encodes CASSLPATGTTDTQYF. The chain carries TRBV7-3 and TRBJ2-3, with D unresolved. Looked up from germline, CDR1 is SGHTA and CDR2 is FQGTGA. V lost 5 bases, J lost 2 bases, and 17 bases lay in between. The CDR3 has 16 amino acids.

This clonotype was picked up many times. The chain carries TRBV5-1 and TRBJ2-7; 9 bases agree with TRBD1. Germline trimming cut 3 bases from V and 5 bases from J; bases unmatched to any gene: 9. Germline values: CDR1 SGHRS, CDR2 YFSETQ. The CDR3 totals 15 residues. CDR3 sequence reads: CASSSQPGQGDEQYV. The CDR3 DNA follows: TGCGCCAGCAGCTCGCAGCCGGGACAGGGTGACGAGCAGTACGTC.

Ten or more counts support this clonotype. The V and J genes are TRBV7-2 and TRBJ1-2, with a weak D call TRBD1 (5 bases). In germline, CDR1 is SGHTA, CDR2 FQGNSA. Trimming pared 0 bases from V and 2 bases from J, leaving 7 bases between. This CDR3 has 14 residues. The CDR3 is CASSLAEGNYGYTF. The CDR3 DNA is TGTGCCAGCAGCTTAGCGGAGGGGAACTATGGCTACACCTTC.

This clonotype was detected many times. The chain uses TRBV19 and TRBJ1-2; D is uncertain. This CDR3 has 13 residues. Germline loops: CDR1 LNHDA, CDR2 SQIVND (reference sequence). Deletions cut 6 bases from V and 4 bases from J, with 12 bases between. CDR3 DNA sequence: TGTGCCAGTAGCCAACAAGGGATCTATGGCTACACCTTC. Its protein is CASSQQGIYGYTF.

This clonotype has more than one count but fewer than ten. This rearrangement joins TRBV12-3 or TRBV12-4 to TRBJ2-1; 13 bases agree with TRBD2. The CDR3 has 16 amino acids. V was pared by 5 bases and J by 9 bases, with 10 bases of the junction left unmatched. CDR3 protein: CASSPRLAGGSGEQFF. The CDR3 DNA sequence: TGTGCCAGCAGTCCAAGACTAGCGGGGGGATCCGGTGAGCAGTTCTTC.

This clonotype has at least ten counts. The chain recombines TRBV7-9 with TRBJ1-6; 7 bases agree with TRBD1. Trimming cost V 4 bases and J 8 bases; bases outside gene matches: 8. The CDR3 sequence is 15 residues long. Germline-derived CDR1 and CDR2 are SEHNR and FQNEAQ (reference sequence). CDR3 in DNA: TGTGCCAGCAGCTCATACCGGGACAGCCATTCACCCCTCCACTTT. Its translation is CASSSYRDSHSPLHF.

This clonotype appeared many times. The chain links TRBV2 to TRBJ2-7, with a possible D match to TRBD2 (5 bases). Germline V gives CDR1 SNHLY, CDR2 FYNNEI. The V end lost 8 bases, the J end lost 3 bases, and 14 bases lay between the germline ends. This CDR3 has 13 residues. DNA for the CDR3: TGTGCCAGCGGAGTAGGCCGGGACTACGAGCAGTACGTC. Translation: CASGVGRDYEQYV.